One and the same sample provided the 21 T cell receptor beta chains below, sequenced in a study of OX40 agonist ivuxolimab in advanced cancers. Libraries were prepared by immunoSEQ multiplex PCR; TCRdb keeps only in-frame clonotypes and omits some of them. Of 69,000 or so clones in the sample, about four fifths were seen once. The sequencing here drew on CD4+ or CD8+ T cells sorted from blood, taken in a trial of the OX40 agonist ivuxolimab. All receptors derive from an adult with an advanced solid tumor such as melanoma, head and neck, liver or kidney cancer.

V gene TRBV18 combines with J gene TRBJ1-5; D gene uncertain. CDR3 length: 13 residues. V lost 2 bases and J lost 10, with 12 bases in between. Per germline, CDR1 KGHSH and CDR2 LQKENI. This CDR3 is CASSPEQNSPQHF. CDR3 in DNA: TGTGCCAGCTCACCAGAGCAAAACTCCCCCCAGCATTTT.

This sequence joins TRBV5-1 and TRBJ1-4, with 8 bases that match TRBD1. CDR1 is SGHRS, CDR2 YFSETQ, per germline. J gave up 3 bases and V 4 bases, and 11 bases lay outside the gene matches. This CDR3 is 17 amino acids long. The CDR3 spells CASSQGTGAWANEKLFF. CDR3 coding DNA: TGCGCCAGCAGCCAAGGGACAGGCGCCTGGGCTAATGAAAAACTGTTTTTT. The full variable domain, completed using reference TRBV5-1 and TRBJ1-4, is KAGVTQTPRYLIKTRGQQVTLSCSPISGHRSVSWYQQTPGQGLQFLFEYFSETQRNKGNFPGRFSGRQFSNSRSEMNVSTLELGDSALYLCASSQGTGAWANEKLFFGSGTQLSVL.

The chain uses TRBV7-9 and TRBJ2-3; 12 bases agree with TRBD2. V shed 5 bases and J 0 bases; nucleotides not matched to a gene: 12. CDR1 and CDR2 (germline): SEHNR, FQNEAQ (reference sequence). CDR3 size: 19 residues. CDR3 amino acids: CASSDGGLAGGISTDTQYF. In nucleotides, the CDR3 is TGTGCCAGCAGCGATGGGGGCCTAGCGGGAGGGATTAGCACAGATACGCAGTATTTT.

V gene TRBV14 combines with J gene TRBJ1-2; the D is unclear. V was clipped by 1 base and J by 3 bases, with 9 bases between them. CDR3 length equals 14 residues. Per germline, CDR1 SGHDN and CDR2 FVKESK. CDR3 bases: TGTGCCAGCAGCCAAGCTTGGAGCCACTATGGCTACACCTTC. Its protein product is CASSQAWSHYGYTF.

This clone was recorded once. This chain links TRBV19 with TRBJ2-5, with D perhaps assigned TRBD1 or TRBD2 (5 bases each). The CDR3 runs to 12 residues. Looked up from germline, CDR1 is LNHDA and CDR2 is SQIVND (reference sequence). V lost 4 bases and J 6 bases, leaving 9 bases between the germline ends. CDR3 sequence reads: CASSSRGQTQYF. CDR3 nucleotides: TGTGCCAGTAGTAGCCGGGGACAGACCCAGTACTTC.

The CDR3 loop reads CASSPGQVSRSNEQFF. CDR3 DNA: TGTGCCAGCTCACCCGGACAGGTCTCCCGGAGCAATGAGCAGTTCTTC. V gene TRBV18 combines with J gene TRBJ2-1, with TRBD1 matching 7 bases. Per the germline V gene, CDR1 is KGHSH and CDR2 is LQKENI. J gave up 6 bases and V 3 bases, and 11 bases lay outside the gene matches. The CDR3 spans 16 residues.

The V and J genes are TRBV30 and TRBJ1-1; no firm D call. Between the trimmed V and J ends, which lost 0 bases and 8 bases, there was a span of 10 bases. This CDR3 has 12 amino acids. Germline loops: CDR1 GTSNPN, CDR2 SVGIG (reference sequence). CDR3 loop: CAWSVSAKEAFF. For the CDR3, the DNA is TGTGCCTGGAGTGTTTCGGCAAAAGAAGCTTTCTTT.

This rearrangement joins TRBV13 to TRBJ2-7; 7 positions match TRBD1. CDR1 is PRHDT and CDR2 is FYEKMQ in the germline V gene (reference sequence). This CDR3 has 13 residues. Germline trimming cut 1 base from V and 6 bases from J; bases unmatched to any gene: 3. CDR3 amino acids: CASSLDRGGEQYV. CDR3 coding DNA: TGTGCCAGCAGCTTAGACAGGGGTGGCGAGCAGTACGTC.

The J gene is TRBJ2-3, the V gene TRBV28; D is perhaps TRBD1 (6 bases). Trimming pared 6 bases from V and 3 bases from J, leaving 13 bases between. The V gene's germline CDR1 is MDHEN and CDR2 SYDVKM. The CDR3 is made up of 14 amino acids. CDR3 sequence: CASSNTGRTDTQYF. CDR3 nucleotide sequence: TGTGCCAGCAGCAATACAGGGCGGACAGATACGCAGTATTTT.

This clone was seen a handful of times. V and J are TRBV9 and TRBJ2-2, with 12 nucleotides matching TRBD2. The CDR3 has 19 amino acids. The germline V gene has CDR1 SGDLS and CDR2 YYNGEE. The V and J ends lost 0 bases and 1 base, in that order; junction bases with no gene match: 7. For the CDR3, the DNA is TGTGCCAGCAGCGTAGCTCTGACTAGCGGGGGACGGAACACCGGGGAGCTGTTTTTT. Translation gives CASSVALTSGGRNTGELFF.

The rearrangement uses TRBV2 and TRBJ2-1, with 10 bases lining up with TRBD2. The CDR3 has 15 amino acids. V was pared by 5 bases and J by 6 bases, with 7 bases of the junction left unmatched. Germline CDR1 reads SNHLY; CDR2 reads FYNNEI. The DNA of the CDR3 is TGTGCCAGCAGTTCCGGGACTAGCGATGGCAATGAGCAGTTCTTC. Protein: CASSSGTSDGNEQFF.

This clone was observed a handful of times. The chain uses TRBV5-1 and TRBJ2-1, with a weak D call TRBD1 (5 bases). This CDR3 comprises 15 residues. V gave up 4 bases and J gave up 4 bases, with 15 bases separating them. The V gene's germline CDR1 is SGHRS and CDR2 YFSETQ. The CDR3 region is CASSQRPGRYNEQFF. The CDR3 nucleotides are TGCGCCAGCAGCCAAAGGCCAGGGCGGTACAATGAGCAGTTCTTC.

The chain joins TRBV2 to TRBJ1-1; no reliable D call. Trimming pared 3 bases from V and 5 bases from J, leaving 13 bases between. The CDR3 is 14 amino acids. Germline V gives CDR1 SNHLY, CDR2 FYNNEI. Here the CDR3 reads CASSETYLRTEAFF. The CDR3 coding sequence is TGTGCCAGCAGTGAGACATATTTGAGGACTGAAGCTTTCTTT.

V and J are TRBV19 and TRBJ1-5; D possibly corresponds to TRBD1 (6 bases). V was pared by 4 bases and J by 3 bases, with 10 bases between. This CDR3 region has 14 residues. Germline CDR1 is LNHDA and CDR2 is SQIVND (reference sequence). The CDR3 region has the DNA TGTGCCAGTAGTACACCGGGACACAATCAGCCCCAGCATTTT. This gives the protein CASSTPGHNQPQHF.

This clone was seen a single time. This sequence joins TRBV5-4 and TRBJ1-2; D remains ambiguous. The V and J ends lost 0 bases and 4 bases respectively, with 13 bases between them. The CDR3 is made up of 15 amino acids. Germline V gives CDR1 SGHNT, CDR2 YYREEE (reference sequence). CDR3 in amino acids: CASSLGWLLSYGYTF. Here the CDR3 DNA reads TGTGCCAGCAGCTTGGGGTGGCTCCTAAGCTATGGCTACACCTTC.

The chain links TRBV7-8 to TRBJ2-3; D may match TRBD1 or TRBD2 (6 bases each). This CDR3 is built from 14 residues. The germline gives CDR1 SGHVS, CDR2 FQNEAQ. V was clipped by 3 bases and J by 4 bases, with 11 bases between them. The CDR3, as DNA: TGTGCCAGCAGCTTCCGGGGGCGCTCAGATACGCAGTATTTT. Residues: CASSFRGRSDTQYF.

V is TRBV5-1 and J is TRBJ2-1; tentatively, D is TRBD1 (6 bases). CDR1 SGHRS and CDR2 YFSETQ come from the germline V gene. V was shortened by 5 bases and J by 8 bases, with 14 bases between the two germline ends. This CDR3 is 13 amino acids long. CDR3 protein: CASSYGQYDEQFF. DNA for the CDR3: TGCGCCAGCAGTTACGGACAGTATGATGAGCAGTTCTTC.

The chain uses TRBV4-3 and TRBJ2-7; 8 nucleotides agree with TRBD2. From germline, CDR1 is LGHNA and CDR2 YSLEER. The CDR3 covers 15 residues. J gave up 6 bases and V 0 bases, and 7 bases lay outside the gene matches. CDR3 in DNA: TGCGCCAGCAGCCAAGAAGCGGAAGCGGGAGCCGAGCAGTACTTC. Amino acid sequence: CASSQEAEAGAEQYF.

This chain's CDR3 is CASSLNTGENGYTF. DNA of the CDR3: TGTGCCAGCAGTTTAAACACAGGGGAGAACGGCTACACCTTC. The chain uses TRBV28 and TRBJ1-2, with TRBD1 matching 7 bases. V lost 2 bases, J lost 8 bases, and 8 bases stayed unmatched. Germline CDR1 is MDHEN and CDR2 is SYDVKM. The CDR3 length is 14 residues.

This clone has only a few counts. This chain connects TRBV19 to TRBJ1-2; 8 bases are a match to TRBD1. The CDR3 totals 13 residues. Trimming took 7 bases from V and 8 from J; bases not matched to a gene: 9. Germline V gene data show CDR1 as LNHDA and CDR2 as SQIVND (reference sequence). Written as DNA, the CDR3 is TGTGCCAGTAACCCACAGGGGGGAAAAGGCTACACCTTC. Its protein is CASNPQGGKGYTF.

The V and J genes are TRBV19 and TRBJ2-7, with 8 bases fitting TRBD1. J lost 6 bases, V lost 5 bases, and 6 bases had no gene match. The CDR3 covers 13 residues. From germline, CDR1 is LNHDA and CDR2 SQIVND (reference sequence). CDR3 protein: CASSALTGGEQYV. The CDR3, as DNA: TGTGCCAGTAGTGCTCTAACAGGGGGCGAGCAGTACGTC.